This TCR beta chain came from a study of blood T cell repertoires in COVID-19. Study-level information: From the United States, Italy and Spain came samples of acute and convalescent COVID-19.

The V segment lost 5 bases and the J segment 3 bases; nucleotides outside the gene matches: 8. The CDR3 has 15 amino acids. Germline-derived CDR1 and CDR2 are MNHNY and SVGAGI (reference sequence). Profiled with immunoSEQ multiplex PCR; TCRdb holds only in-frame clones, not every one. The sample shows 130,000 or so clones, 85% to 90% of them seen only once. The V gene is TRBV6-6, the J gene TRBJ2-7; 9 nucleotides align to TRBD1. The TCR was taken from a woman aged 60 to 75 with acute or convalescent COVID-19. The sample consisted of peripheral blood. CDR3 sequence (DNA): TGTGCCAGCAGTCGTCTGGGACAGGGCGGCTACGAGCAGTACTTC. Translating it yields CASSRLGQGGYEQYF.